This T cell receptor beta chain originates from a study of T cells in Graves' hyperthyroidism and ophthalmopathy (dated by TCRdb to the late 2010s). Describing the broader study: Peripheral blood was collected at initial diagnosis, before any treatment. To identify distinguishing TCR V-J signatures, a discovery cohort of about 100 patients was used, comprising some 45 with Graves' ophthalmopathy and some 60 with stable Graves' hyperthyroidism. An independent validation cohort of around 19 hyperthyroidism patients and about 16 patients who later progressed to ophthalmopathy tested prospective prediction of ophthalmopathy. For training and testing, the 100 or so patients in the discovery cohort were randomly divided in a 7:3 ratio. In about 6 Graves' hyperthyroidism patients, the study also compared T-cell repertoires from thyroid tissue with T-cell repertoires from blood. After sampling, hyperthyroidism patients received methimazole starting at 30 mg daily, and ophthalmopathy patients received high-dose intravenous methylprednisolone. According to the paper, TCR Vbeta CDR3 sequencing was carried out on some 130 peripheral blood samples, which came from 40 to 45 ophthalmopathy, 75 to 80 hyperthyroidism and approximately 17 progressor patients. General study outcomes and caveats: Blood samples also contained most of the expanded thyroid clonotypes (frequency above 0.001), which suggests that blood repertoires may reflect thyroid immune responses. In cross-validation, a model built on a 13 V-J signature told ophthalmopathy apart from stable hyperthyroidism with approximately 91% sensitivity and roughly 83% specificity, and in testing the same model reached 80%/75%. In validation, the model predicted progression to ophthalmopathy with about 71% sensitivity and approximately 72% specificity, a median of around 6.6 months before onset. Sample size was not statistically predetermined, and investigators were not blinded to group allocation.

This clonotype was seen repeatedly, ten times or more. The target of this receptor is not known. Base qualities were left out, and no much larger clone turns up one base away. The germline V gene provides CDR1 SGHTA and CDR2 FQGNSA. The CDR3 contains 13 residues, cysteine and phenylalanine counted. CDR3 DNA only is kept here, 39 bases in frame from base 1. V loses 0 bases of germline sequence and J loses 4 bases, and the interval between the two ends is 7 bases. Stable Graves' hyperthyroidism was defined as the absence of progression to ophthalmopathy over 18 months of follow-up. The hyperthyroidism patients were between 18 and 65 years old and newly diagnosed, with a disease duration of less than 2 months. Patients with uncontrolled infections, other autoimmune diseases, pregnancy or lactation were excluded. Diagnoses were established on the basis of clinical symptoms, serum thyroxine and TRAb, thyroid ultrasound, and orbital computed tomography. PBMCs were isolated from about 10 ml of fresh peripheral blood by Ficoll-Paque density gradient centrifugation. Total RNA was extracted with Trizol reagent, and quality was checked on an Agilent 2100 Bioanalyzer.

The TCR beta CDR3 regions were amplified from the RNA transcripts. The TCR CDR3 was subjected to a first round of RT-PCR using the HTBI primer set and the Qiagen OneStep RT-PCR kit. Libraries were constructed in a second round of multiplex PCR, after which size selection and purification were carried out. Paired-end sequencing of the libraries was performed with 100 bp reads on an Illumina HiSeq2000. In the original analysis: SOAPnuke was used to process the raw data, removing reads that contained adapters or uncalled bases, had a mean Phred below 15, or lacked an exact match to the constant primer or identifier. COPE v1.2.5 was used to merge high-quality paired reads, and clonotypes were defined as unique nucleotide sequences. Clonotypes were aligned to IMGT TRBV, TRBD and TRBJ reference segments using MiTCR v1.1. The analysis was restricted to V-J combinations with a frequency above 0.0001, which together covered 98% to 99.2% of the repertoires. The TCS score was defined as F50 (clonal expansion) divided by E x V (chaos), with BLOSUM62-based TCRdist calculated between CDR3 peptides within each V-J. Welch's t-statistics and random forest reduced around 510 V-J features to roughly 13, which were used in a naive Bayes classifier (R e1071). The similarity between thyroid and blood repertoires was quantified using the Morisita-Horn index. In TCRdb, the public reads were trimmed at Q25 with fastp and aligned with MiXCR, with productive beta chains retained. Identical CDR3 proteins give one entry, which carries the most common genes and DNA. The V and J calls follow TCRdb's processing rather than the paper's. The sample yields about 680,000 distinct CDR3 sequences; just over 35% were counted once. The leading ten clones occupy around 30% of the sample.

The TCR was taken from a woman between 35 and 50 years old with Graves' hyperthyroidism. Sequenced input: blood. The rearrangement joined TRBV7-2 to TRBJ2-7; a confident D gene designation cannot be given. CDR3 protein: CASSLARTYEQYF. The nucleotides read TGTGCCAGCAGCTTAGCGCGGACGTACGAGCAGTACTTC.